This record covers a single TCR beta chain. What it binds is unknown. This PCR relied on a set of 60 Vbeta primers and 13 Jbeta primers. Sequencing was performed with immunoSEQ multiplex PCR; in TCRdb, only in-frame clones are kept and a portion is missing. The table has 99,000 or so clones, 83% seen once; the top ten hold 6% to 7.5%. The data derive from a study of cytomegalovirus exposure and HLA in healthy donors. General study results and limits: Listed as cytomegalovirus-associated were about 160 TCR beta chains. A few chains linked to CMV were shown in vitro to be specific for CMV antigens.

Per germline, CDR1 SGDLS and CDR2 YYNGEE. V was clipped by 0 bases and J by 1 base, with 8 bases between them. The CDR3 covers 15 residues. This clonotype originated in a man aged 18 to 30 in good health and CMV-seronegative. Sequences were obtained from PBMCs. The V gene is TRBV9, the J gene TRBJ2-4, with D possibly TRBD2 on 5 matching bases. Here the CDR3 reads CASSVAGTAKNIQYF. Written as DNA, the CDR3 is TGTGCCAGCAGCGTAGCGGGAACGGCCAAAAACATTCAGTACTTC.